The next 2 T cell receptor beta chains were all read from a single sample in a study of blood T cell repertoires in COVID-19. Assay: immunoSEQ multiplex PCR; the TCRdb copy retains only in-frame clones and omits some. This sample yields fewer than 95,000 clones, of which 70% to 85% are seen a single time; about an eighth belongs to the top ten. Sequenced input: peripheral blood. Every receptor here comes from a human donor in a cohort sampled during active COVID-19.

The V call is TRBV10-3, the J call TRBJ2-3, with 8 bases matching TRBD1. Trimming cost V 4 bases and J 2 bases; bases outside gene matches: 8. The CDR3 runs to 16 residues. Germline lookup yields CDR1 ENHRY and CDR2 SYGVKD. CDR3 region: CAISGGTGGNTDTQYF. The CDR3 DNA sequence: TGTGCCATCAGTGGGGGGACAGGAGGGAACACAGATACGCAGTATTTT.

The J gene is TRBJ1-2, the V gene TRBV29-1, with 8 positions matching TRBD1. With V trimmed by 6 bases and J by 6 bases, 3 bases remained unmatched. Germline V gene data show CDR1 as SQVTM and CDR2 as ANQGSEA. The CDR3 runs 11 residues. The CDR3: CSVPTGDGYTF. The DNA for the CDR3 is TGCAGCGTACCGACAGGGGATGGCTACACCTTC.